The 29 T cell receptor beta chains presented below share a single source sample, sequenced in a study of shared clonotypes between healthy human individuals. Measured with immunoSEQ multiplex PCR; TCRdb has only the in-frame clones, and not every one. The profile shows 500,000 to 550,000 clones, approximately 94% of them singletons. Material for sequencing was naive CD4+ T cells sorted from blood. Noted subset: CD45RA+ positively selected. The source is a woman in her 30s in good health.

The genes are TRBV9 and TRBJ1-4, with unresolved D. Germline V gene data show CDR1 as SGDLS and CDR2 as YYNGEE. Trimming removed 4 bases from V and 0 bases from J, with 10 bases in between. The CDR3 has 15 residues. The CDR3 here is CASSSTVATNEKLFF. The DNA for the CDR3 is TGTGCCAGCAGCTCGACGGTTGCAACTAATGAAAAACTGTTTTTT.

The chain is built from TRBV29-1 and TRBJ1-1, with unresolved D. CDR1 and CDR2 from the germline V gene are SQVTM and ANQGSEA. The germline V and J ends were trimmed by 8 bases and 2 bases, with 15 bases remaining between them. This CDR3 is 13 amino acids long. In nucleotides, the CDR3 is TGCAGCTCGGTTGAGAGGGTTAACACTGAAGCTTTCTTT. Residues: CSSVERVNTEAFF. The full variable domain, completed using reference TRBV29-1 and TRBJ1-1, is SAVISQKPSRDICQRGTSLTIQCQVDSQVTMMFWYRQQPGQSLTLIATANQGSEATYESGFVIDKFPISRPNLTFSTLTVSNMSPEDSSIYLCSSVERVNTEAFFGQGTRLTVV.

The chain is built from TRBV10-1 and TRBJ2-2, with TRBD1 matching 8 bases. The CDR3 totals 14 residues. From germline, CDR1 is WNHNN and CDR2 SYGVQD (reference sequence). V was clipped by 6 bases and J by 6 bases; unmatched bases: 6. CDR3 loop: CASRPGQAAGELFF. The CDR3 region has the DNA TGCGCCAGCAGACCGGGACAGGCGGCCGGGGAGCTGTTTTTT.

This chain uses TRBV19 with TRBJ2-2; 15 bases line up with TRBD2. Germline lookup yields CDR1 LNHDA and CDR2 SQIVND (reference sequence). V shed 6 bases, J shed 6 bases, and the junction held 8 bases outside the gene matches. The CDR3 is 17 residues long. The CDR3: CASRRRGLAGGPGELFF. CDR3 sequence (DNA): TGTGCCAGTAGACGTCGAGGACTAGCGGGAGGGCCCGGGGAGCTGTTTTTT.

The DNA of the CDR3 is TGTGCCAGCAGCTTAGTCGCAGGGACAAGCCTTCCAGATACGCAGTATTTT. Its translation is CASSLVAGTSLPDTQYF. This chain joins TRBV11-2 and TRBJ2-3; possible D gene TRBD1, 6 bases. Trimming removed 1 base at V and 4 bases at J, with 18 bases between. CDR1 is SGHAT and CDR2 is FQNNGV in the germline V gene. This CDR3 comprises 17 residues.

V is TRBV7-9 and J is TRBJ2-7; 9 bases are a match to TRBD2. The V gene end was trimmed by 6 bases and the J gene end by 6 bases; junction bases not matched to a gene: 9. Germline loops: CDR1 SEHNR, CDR2 FQNEAQ (reference sequence). The CDR3 consists of 14 residues. The CDR3 here is CASSIAGEPSEQYF. In nucleotides, the CDR3 is TGTGCCAGCAGTATAGCGGGAGAGCCCTCCGAGCAGTACTTC.

This chain links TRBV5-1 with TRBJ2-6; the D gene could be TRBD1 or TRBD2 (5 bases each). CDR3 length: 15 residues. V shed 5 bases and J shed 4 bases, with 13 bases lying between them. From germline, CDR1 is SGHRS and CDR2 YFSETQ. CDR3 coding DNA: TGCGCCAGCAGTCAATGGGGGTCCGGGGCCAACGTCCTGACTTTC. Its protein product is CASSQWGSGANVLTF.

For this clone: Other DNA sequences in this specimen translate into the identical CDR3. V usage is TRBV10-1 and J usage is TRBJ2-1; 8 positions agree with TRBD2. V gave up 5 bases and J gave up 0 bases; unmatched junction bases: 0. The CDR3 extends over 14 amino acids. Germline lookup yields CDR1 WNHNN and CDR2 SYGVQD (reference sequence). CDR3 coding DNA: TGCGCCAGCAGTAGCGGGAGCTCCTACAATGAGCAGTTCTTC. This codes for CASSSGSSYNEQFF.

The chain combines TRBV19 with TRBJ2-7, with D perhaps given as TRBD1 or TRBD2 (5 bases each). The CDR3 runs 15 residues. The V gene lost 1 base and the J gene lost 2 bases, with 12 bases spanning the gap. Looked up from germline, CDR1 is LNHDA and CDR2 is SQIVND (reference sequence). CDR3 sequence (DNA): TGTGCCAGTAGTATAGGTGGGACGGCTGCCTACGAGCAGTACTTC. It translates to CASSIGGTAAYEQYF.

The chain couples TRBV7-8 to TRBJ2-5, with D uncertain. This CDR3 is 13 amino acids long. V was shortened by 5 bases and J by 7 bases, with 14 bases between the two germline ends. Germline V gene sequence: CDR1 SGHVS, CDR2 FQNEAQ. CDR3 coding DNA: TGTGCCAGCAGCACACCAGCGCGGAGGACCCAGTACTTC. This codes for CASSTPARRTQYF.

The chain is built from TRBV28 and TRBJ2-7; the match to TRBD1 covers 8 bases. The CDR3 consists of 15 residues. Germline CDR1 is MDHEN and CDR2 is SYDVKM. The J segment lost 7 bases and the V segment lost 6 bases, leaving 14 bases of the junction unmatched. For the CDR3, the DNA is TGTGCCAGCAGCCCTCCCGGGACAGGTTGGTGGGAGCAGTACTTC. Its protein is CASSPPGTGWWEQYF.

This clone was seen once. This chain uses TRBV27 with TRBJ1-1, with D maybe TRBD1 (6 bases). Germline V gene lookup returns CDR1 MNHEY and CDR2 SMNVEV (reference sequence). Trimming took off 5 bases at V and 1 base at J, with 14 bases between the two ends. This CDR3 contains 15 residues. The CDR3 loop reads CASSPGGRGNTEAFF. CDR3 sequence (DNA): TGTGCCAGCAGTCCCGGCGGCAGGGGGAACACTGAAGCTTTCTTT.

The J gene is TRBJ2-5, the V gene TRBV30; D gene uncertain. The germline V gene encodes CDR1 GTSNPN and CDR2 SVGIG (reference sequence). This CDR3 is 13 amino acids long. The V end was cut by 1 base, the J end by 2 bases, with 8 bases between. The CDR3 protein is CAWSALLQETQYF. Written as DNA, the CDR3 is TGTGCCTGGAGTGCCCTTCTTCAAGAGACCCAGTACTTC.

This chain uses TRBV7-9 with TRBJ2-1; tentatively, D is TRBD1 (6 bases). Deletions cut 4 bases from V and 6 bases from J, with 10 bases between. Germline V gene sequence: CDR1 SEHNR, CDR2 FQNEAQ (reference sequence). The CDR3 runs 13 residues. CDR3 nucleotides: TGTGCCAGCAGCTGGGACACCAGCAATGAGCAGTTCTTC. This sequence encodes CASSWDTSNEQFF. Full variable domain (rest looked up from reference TRBV7-9 and TRBJ2-1): DTGVSQNPRHKITKRGQNVTFRCDPISEHNRLYWYRQTLGQGPEFLTYFQNEAQLEKSRLLSDRFSAERPKGSFSTLEIQRTEQGDSAMYLCASSWDTSNEQFFGPGTRLTVL.

The rearrangement joins TRBV2 to TRBJ2-3; no clear D. Per the germline V gene, CDR1 is SNHLY and CDR2 is FYNNEI. The CDR3 is made up of 11 amino acids. Trimming removed 6 bases from V and 4 bases from J, with 5 bases in between. CDR3 coding DNA: TGTGCCAGCAGGGAACCAGATACGCAGTATTTT. It is translated as CASREPDTQYF.

The count of this clone is one. This rearrangement joins TRBV19 to TRBJ2-3, with a weak D call TRBD1 (5 bases). Germline V gene sequence: CDR1 LNHDA, CDR2 SQIVND (reference sequence). Trimming took off 9 bases at V and 0 bases at J, with 16 bases between the two ends. This CDR3 is 15 amino acids long. CDR3 residues: CASASSTASTDTQYF. CDR3 bases: TGTGCCAGCGCCTCCTCGACAGCCAGCACAGATACGCAGTATTTT. The complete variable domain, with remaining parts taken from reference TRBV19 and TRBJ2-3, reads DGGITQSPKYLFRKEGQNVTLSCEQNLNHDAMYWYRQDPGQGLRLIYYSQIVNDFQKGDIAEGYSVSREKKESFPLTVTSAQKNPTAFYLCASASSTASTDTQYFGPGTRLTVL.

The rearrangement uses TRBV28 and TRBJ2-7; D not certain. The CDR3 has 13 residues. The germline V gene has CDR1 MDHEN and CDR2 SYDVKM. With 4 bases removed from V and 1 base from J, the gap between germline ends came to 8 bases. CDR3 DNA: TGTGCCAGCAGTTCCCCCTCGTCCTACGAGCAGTACTTC. Residues: CASSSPSSYEQYF.

The chain is built from TRBV7-6 and TRBJ2-1, with 10 bases matching TRBD2. Germline V gene lookup returns CDR1 SGHVS and CDR2 FNYEAQ. The trim removed 4 bases at V and 4 bases at J, leaving 1 base unmatched. The CDR3 contains 14 residues. Here the CDR3 reads CASSWTSGYNEQFF. The DNA of the CDR3 is TGTGCCAGCAGCTGGACTAGCGGATACAATGAGCAGTTCTTC.

This rearrangement joins TRBV27 to TRBJ2-4; no reliable D call. V was trimmed by 2 bases and J by 3 bases, leaving 8 bases between them. The germline V gene encodes CDR1 MNHEY and CDR2 SMNVEV (reference sequence). The CDR3 covers 14 residues. Written as DNA, the CDR3 is TGTGCCAGCAGTTTAAGTGTCAACAAAAACATTCAGTACTTC. Its translation is CASSLSVNKNIQYF.

The table lists this clone with a count of one. The chain joins TRBV27 to TRBJ1-6; D not certain. V lost 8 bases and J 7 bases, leaving 21 bases between the germline ends. Germline CDR1 is MNHEY and CDR2 is SMNVEV (reference sequence). This CDR3 is 16 amino acids long. This CDR3 is CASPSGLGRANSPLHF. CDR3 sequence (DNA): TGTGCCAGCCCTTCTGGCCTCGGACGGGCCAATTCACCCCTCCACTTT.

The chain combines TRBV7-2 with TRBJ2-7, with D maybe TRBD1 (6 bases). This CDR3 comprises 17 residues. Trimming shortened V by 4 bases and J by 4 bases, and 23 bases separated the two germline ends. Germline CDR1 is SGHTA and CDR2 is FQGNSA. The CDR3 sequence is CASSSRSRGSQRYEQYF. The CDR3 DNA reads as TGTGCCAGCAGCTCCAGAAGTAGGGGGTCCCAAAGGTACGAGCAGTACTTC.

The chain joins TRBV28 to TRBJ2-5; 10 nucleotides line up with TRBD2. V shed 6 bases, J shed 2 bases, and the junction held 9 bases outside the gene matches. Germline V lookup: CDR1 MDHEN, CDR2 SYDVKM. The CDR3 extends over 16 amino acids. CDR3 in amino acids: CASSLSPSGRQETQYF. CDR3 DNA sequence: TGTGCCAGCAGCCTCTCCCCTAGCGGGAGACAAGAGACCCAGTACTTC.

The rearrangement links TRBV6-4 to TRBJ1-1; D gene uncertain. V was pared by 1 base and J by 4 bases, with 16 bases between. Per germline, CDR1 MRHNA and CDR2 SNTAGT. This CDR3 is 16 amino acids long. CDR3 nucleotide sequence: TGTGCCAGCAGTGACTTGTCCGACGCCCGGGGCACTGAAGCTTTCTTT. Amino acid sequence: CASSDLSDARGTEAFF.

The V call is TRBV9, the J call TRBJ2-1, with D perhaps matching TRBD1 (6 bases). The CDR3 covers 14 residues. The V and J ends lost 1 base and 5 bases respectively, with 10 bases between them. Germline V gene data show CDR1 as SGDLS and CDR2 as YYNGEE. The CDR3 DNA follows: TGTGCCAGCAGCGTACACAGGGAAAACAATGAGCAGTTCTTC. Its protein is CASSVHRENNEQFF.

The rearrangement joins TRBV5-1 to TRBJ2-7, with 8 bases that match TRBD1. The J segment lost 0 bases and the V segment lost 4 bases, leaving 9 bases of the junction unmatched. CDR3 length: 16 amino acids. Germline CDR1 reads SGHRS; CDR2 reads YFSETQ. The CDR3 coding sequence is TGCGCCAGCAGCAAGCGGACAGGGTCCCTCTCCTACGAGCAGTACTTC. Amino acid sequence: CASSKRTGSLSYEQYF.

This chain links TRBV5-1 with TRBJ1-2; no reliable D call. CDR3 length: 14 amino acids. Trimming shortened V by 6 bases and J by 5 bases, and 17 bases separated the two germline ends. The germline V gene encodes CDR1 SGHRS and CDR2 YFSETQ. The CDR3 region has the DNA TGCGCCAGCACCTCCGAGGGAGGCTATTATGGCTACACCTTC. Translated: CASTSEGGYYGYTF. The variable domain in full, with the rest retrieved from reference TRBV5-1 and TRBJ1-2, is KAGVTQTPRYLIKTRGQQVTLSCSPISGHRSVSWYQQTPGQGLQFLFEYFSETQRNKGNFPGRFSGRQFSNSRSEMNVSTLELGDSALYLCASTSEGGYYGYTFGSGTRLTVV.

The rearrangement joins TRBV5-1 to TRBJ2-7; TRBD2 is a possible D gene (5 bases). Germline V gives CDR1 SGHRS, CDR2 YFSETQ. The germline V and J ends were trimmed by 0 bases and 2 bases, with 18 bases remaining between them. The CDR3 is 17 residues long. Written as DNA, the CDR3 is TGCGCCAGCAGCTTGGAGCCCCCTAGCCTTGCCACCTACGAGCAGTACTTC. Translating it yields CASSLEPPSLATYEQYF.

The chain has TRBV6-5 and TRBJ2-7; D gene uncertain. This CDR3 region has 14 residues. CDR1 and CDR2 (germline): MNHEY, SVGAGI. The V and J ends lost 5 bases and 2 bases respectively, with 13 bases between them. This CDR3 reads CASSVAKRAYEQYF. The CDR3 bases are TGTGCCAGCAGTGTCGCGAAAAGGGCCTACGAGCAGTACTTC.

The genes are TRBV18 and TRBJ2-2, with D perhaps TRBD2 (6 bases). Trimming took off 7 bases at V and 3 bases at J, with 12 bases between the two ends. Germline-derived CDR1 and CDR2 are KGHSH and LQKENI. The length of the CDR3 is 14 residues. The CDR3 bases are TGTGCCAGCTTTCGGGACTTTCACACCGGGGAGCTGTTTTTT. Residues: CASFRDFHTGELFF. Variable domain in full (rest from reference TRBV18 and TRBJ2-2): NAGVMQNPRHLVRRRGQEARLRCSPMKGHSHVYWYRQLPEEGLKFMVYLQKENIIDESGMPKERFSAEFPKEGPSILRIQQVVRGDSAAYFCASFRDFHTGELFFGEGSRLTVL.